This TCR beta chain was captured by sequencing in a study of blood T cell repertoires in COVID-19. Study in general: Samples of COVID-19 (acute and convalescent) were obtained from the United States, Italy and Spain.

Germline-derived CDR1 and CDR2 are SGHNT and YYREEE (reference sequence). The V segment lost 1 base and the J segment 2 bases; nucleotides outside the gene matches: 4. This CDR3 region has 15 residues. In the original processing: Amplification with reference gene primers provided the estimates of nucleated cell counts. Measured with immunoSEQ multiplex PCR; TCRdb has only the in-frame clones, and not every one. V and J calls and clone size are as listed in that table; D and trimming were resolved from the DNA. Altogether 95,000 to 150,000 clones are present, 85% to 90% being singletons, with the ten largest covering about 6.9%.

This chain joins TRBV5-4 and TRBJ1-2, with TRBD1 matching over 8 bases. Source material: peripheral blood. The source of this sequence is a man aged 80 or over with active or convalescent COVID-19. CDR3 residues: CASSLKGQENYGYTF. In nucleotides, the CDR3 is TGTGCCAGCAGCTTGAAGGGACAGGAGAACTATGGCTACACCTTC.